These 9 T cell receptor beta chains were all obtained from the same sample, sequenced in a study of T-cell memory formation after mild COVID-19. TCRdb ran MiXCR on the 5' RACE reads and lists one entry per CDR3 protein. This repertoire shows about 430,000 distinct CDR3 sequences, roughly 18% found once; its top ten account for 20% to 25%. Sequenced: PBMCs or a T cell subset sorted from them (not recorded which). The receptors stem from a man younger than 35 who had mild COVID-19 (a few samples of this study predate the infection). Cell type and time point are not known.

The chain joins TRBV20-1 to TRBJ1-5; D gene unclear. The CDR3 totals 15 residues. Trimming cost V 3 bases and J 3 bases, with 15 bases left between them. Germline loops: CDR1 DFQATT, CDR2 SNEGSKA (reference sequence). The chain's CDR3 is CSARTPDGYNQPQHF. The CDR3 DNA sequence: TGCAGTGCTAGGACCCCGGACGGATACAATCAGCCCCAGCATTTT.

This chain connects TRBV10-1 to TRBJ2-3; 8 bases agree with TRBD2. Germline V gene lookup returns CDR1 WNHNN and CDR2 SYGVQD (reference sequence). The junction had 5 bases not matched to a gene; V was cut back by 4 bases and J by 5 bases. The CDR3 spans 14 residues. The CDR3 loop reads CASSASTSVDTQYF. The CDR3 DNA reads TGCGCCAGCAGTGCCTCGACTAGCGTAGATACGCAGTATTTT.

The sample holds a few counts of this clonotype. V and J are TRBV15 and TRBJ2-2; 7 nucleotides align to TRBD1. Trimming at V came to 4 bases and at J to 6 bases, leaving 8 bases not matched to a gene. The CDR3 spans 15 residues. The germline V gene has CDR1 LNHNV and CDR2 YYDKDF (reference sequence). CDR3 in amino acids: CATSIYRGWSGELFF. The DNA for the CDR3 is TGTGCCACCAGCATATACAGGGGATGGTCCGGGGAGCTGTTTTTT.

The chain uses TRBV5-1 and TRBJ2-3; 8 nucleotides line up with TRBD2. Looked up from germline, CDR1 is SGHRS and CDR2 is YFSETQ. This CDR3 is built from 16 residues. V shed 4 bases, J shed 1 base, and the junction held 8 bases outside the gene matches. CDR3 protein: CASSPPTSEGTDTQYF. CDR3 DNA: TGCGCCAGCAGCCCCCCGACTAGCGAGGGCACAGATACGCAGTATTTT.

The chain joins TRBV6-5 to TRBJ2-6, with unresolved D. The CDR3 runs to 17 residues. Germline lookup yields CDR1 MNHEY and CDR2 SVGAGI. V was clipped by 1 base and J by 0 bases, with 10 bases between them. In DNA form, the CDR3 reads TGTGCCAGCAGTTACTTCGACCCGAGCTCTGGGGCCAACGTCCTGACTTTC. Translating gives CASSYFDPSSGANVLTF.

The rearrangement joins TRBV4-2 to TRBJ1-2, with D perhaps matching TRBD1 (6 bases). Germline V gives CDR1 LGHNA, CDR2 YNFKEQ. Trimming cost V 4 bases and J 5 bases, with 17 bases left between them. The CDR3 consists of 15 residues. CDR3 nucleotide sequence: TGTGCCAGCAGCCCAACCTCCCGGGGGGCTTATGGCTACACCTTC. Amino acids: CASSPTSRGAYGYTF.

For the CDR3, the DNA is TGCGCCAGCAGCTTGGAGGACCAAAACACCGGGGAGCTGTTTTTT. It yields the protein CASSLEDQNTGELFF. The chain uses TRBV5-1 and TRBJ2-2; D not resolved. The germline V gene encodes CDR1 SGHRS and CDR2 YFSETQ. Trimming pared 0 bases from V and 2 bases from J, leaving 8 bases between. There are 15 residues in the CDR3.

The rearrangement joins TRBV6-5 to TRBJ1-1; D gene uncertain. Trimming took off 7 bases at V and 4 bases at J, with 19 bases between the two ends. The CDR3 consists of 15 residues. Germline V gene lookup returns CDR1 MNHEY and CDR2 SVGAGI. The CDR3 coding sequence is TGTGCCAGCACTCAACACTCCCGCCGGCCCACTGAAGCTTTCTTT. As protein: CASTQHSRRPTEAFF.

This clonotype was seen at least ten times. This chain connects TRBV7-2 to TRBJ1-5; D uncertain. Deletions cut 1 base from V and 13 bases from J, with 11 bases between. In germline, CDR1 is SGHTA, CDR2 FQGNSA. The length of the CDR3 is 12 residues. The DNA for the CDR3 is TGTGCCAGCAGCTTAGGGCCCAGGCCACAGCATTTT. Amino acids: CASSLGPRPQHF.